This T cell receptor (beta chain) emerged from a study of T cells in Graves' hyperthyroidism and ophthalmopathy. CDR3 length: 14 residues. Germline V gene sequence: CDR1 SGHRS, CDR2 YFSETQ. J lost 2 bases, V lost 7 bases, and 7 bases had no gene match. With a duration under 2 months, the hyperthyroidism was newly diagnosed in patients aged 18 to 65. Exclusion criteria comprised uncontrolled infection, other autoimmune disease, pregnancy or lactation. Study findings and constraints: Ophthalmopathy was told apart from stable hyperthyroidism by a 13 V-J model. Expanded thyroid clonotypes (above 0.001) were mostly also found in blood.

To note about this clonotype: Antigen specificity is unknown.

What was amplified from RNA transcripts were TCR beta CDR3 regions. The TCR CDR3 first-round RT-PCR relied on the HTBI primer set. MiXCR was run by TCRdb on the multiplex PCR reads, yielding one entry per CDR3 protein. This sample has 300,000 to 450,000 distinct CDR3 sequences, with roughly 25% found just once. The chain links TRBV5-1 to TRBJ2-5; 8 nucleotides line up with TRBD1. This receptor was identified in a man between 50 and 59 years old with Graves' hyperthyroidism. The sequenced sample was blood. The CDR3 protein is CASGRTGQQETQYF. CDR3 coding DNA: TGCGCCAGCGGACGGACAGGGCAACAAGAGACCCAGTACTTC.